A single sample is the source of the 9 T cell receptor beta chains below, sequenced in a study of Ad26.COV2.S vaccination and SARS-CoV-2 variants (dated by TCRdb to the early 2020s). Library method: the immunoSEQ multiplex PCR assay. TCRdb limited this immuneACCESS table to in-frame rearrangements with V and J called. A share of clones is missing; checked studies link under half to unresolved V genes, and the rest is unexplained. This sample holds tens of thousands of clones; approximately 80% were observed only once. 40% to 55% of the sample rests with the top ten. Per the publication, the time point label means: individuals recovered from natural SARS-CoV-2 infection. The sample consisted of peripheral blood, taken after recovery from COVID-19. The receptors shown here come from a human donor who had recovered from COVID-19.

CDR3 amino acids: CASRTGENSPLHF. In DNA form, the CDR3 reads TGTGCCAGCCGGACAGGGGAAAATTCACCCCTCCACTTT. The rearrangement links TRBV9 to TRBJ1-6; 9 positions agree with TRBD1. CDR3 length equals 13 residues. Germline CDR1 and CDR2: SGDLS and YYNGEE. V was pared by 7 bases and J by 7 bases, with 3 bases of the junction left unmatched.

This chain uses TRBV18 with TRBJ1-5; 8 bases match TRBD1. The CDR3 totals 15 residues. Looked up from germline, CDR1 is KGHSH and CDR2 is LQKENI. The J segment lost 1 base and the V segment lost 4 bases, leaving 3 bases of the junction unmatched. The CDR3 nucleotides are TGTGCCAGCTCACGTCAGGGGGCGAGCAATCAGCCCCAGCATTTT. Encoded protein: CASSRQGASNQPQHF.

The V call is TRBV10-3, the J call TRBJ1-1; D is undetermined. This CDR3 region has 14 residues. CDR1 ENHRY and CDR2 SYGVKD come from the germline V gene. V lost 5 bases and J 0 bases, leaving 10 bases between the germline ends. CDR3 coding DNA: TGTGCCATCAGTCAATCCACGGTGAACACTGAAGCTTTCTTT. It specifies CAISQSTVNTEAFF.

To note about this clone: Other DNA variants within this sample encode the same CDR3. The rearrangement uses TRBV24-1 and TRBJ1-1; maybe TRBD1 (5 bases). The CDR3 runs to 15 residues. Germline assignment: CDR1 KGHDR and CDR2 SFDVKD. V was trimmed by 3 bases and J by 3 bases, leaving 13 bases between them. DNA of the CDR3: TGTGCCACCAGTGATCCTCGGGGGGGAGACACTGAAGCTTTCTTT. Amino acid sequence: CATSDPRGGDTEAFF.

This sequence joins TRBV6-5 and TRBJ1-6; D unclear. This CDR3 contains 15 residues. V was cut by 1 base and J by 7 bases, with 11 bases left in between. Germline CDR1 MNHEY, CDR2 SVGAGI. CDR3 DNA: TGTGCCAGCAGTTACTTAGAGACTCTCAATTCACCCCTCCACTTT. It yields the protein CASSYLETLNSPLHF.

The rearrangement joins TRBV6-5 to TRBJ1-2; D is perhaps TRBD1 (6 bases). V lost 6 bases to trimming and J lost 0 bases, with 8 bases between them. CDR1 and CDR2 (germline): MNHEY, SVGAGI. The CDR3 runs to 13 residues. The CDR3 spells CASSNRANYGYTF. The DNA for the CDR3 is TGTGCCAGCAGCAACAGGGCTAACTATGGCTACACCTTC.

The chain couples TRBV5-1 to TRBJ2-7; D gene unclear. The CDR3 is 14 amino acids. In germline, CDR1 is SGHRS, CDR2 YFSETQ. Trimming pared 5 bases from V and 3 bases from J, leaving 15 bases between. The CDR3 loop is CASRARAPDYEQYF. CDR3 sequence (DNA): TGCGCCAGCAGGGCCCGGGCCCCCGACTACGAGCAGTACTTC.

This clone was seen once. The chain is built from TRBV29-1 and TRBJ2-6; D tentatively fits TRBD1 or TRBD2 (5 bases each). This CDR3 region has 18 residues. CDR1 is SQVTM, CDR2 ANQGSEA, per germline. Trimming removed 1 base at V and 1 base at J, with 17 bases between. The CDR3 is CSVEARPGPRSGANVLTF. CDR3 coding DNA: TGCAGCGTTGAAGCCCGACCGGGACCGCGATCTGGGGCCAACGTCCTGACTTTC.

The rearrangement links TRBV15 to TRBJ2-5; D possibly corresponds to TRBD2 (5 bases). Trimming removed 5 bases from V and 4 bases from J, with 26 bases in between. The CDR3 consists of 18 residues. Germline V gene lookup returns CDR1 LNHNV and CDR2 YYDKDF (reference sequence). The CDR3 DNA follows: TGTGCCACCAGCCCTGGGGTACTACTAGGGCGAGAGGGAGAGACCCAGTACTTC. Its translation: CATSPGVLLGREGETQYF.